The clone carrying this T cell receptor beta chain was observed at least ten times. Its target is not known. With 2 bases removed from V and 2 bases from J, the gap between germline ends came to 22 bases. CDR1 is MGHRA and CDR2 is YSYEKL in the germline V gene. The CDR3 extends over 19 amino acids. TCR beta libraries were made by quantitative 5'-RACE with molecular barcodes. TCRdb redid the calling of the 5' RACE reads with MiXCR, one entry per CDR3 protein. This sample carries about 130,000 distinct CDR3 sequences, 6% to 8% of them seen once, and the ten largest clones take 9.5% to 15%. The data derive from a study of CD8 T cells in ankylosing spondylitis. Findings and limits, study-wide: A motif of eight or nine highly homologous TCR beta variants was seen as apparently characteristic of ankylosing spondylitis blood. Reportedly, disease-linked clones are significantly enriched in ankylosing spondylitis patients' matched synovial fluid.

Sequences were obtained from blood, either unsorted or a sorted T cell fraction (not recorded which). V is TRBV4-1 and J is TRBJ1-3; tentative D call: TRBD1 (6 bases). This sequence was found in a female donor with ankylosing spondylitis or in good health (not recorded which). Written as DNA, the CDR3 is TGCGCCAGCAGCCAATATGATAGGGACATCCAAAAACCTGGAAACACCATATATTTT. It yields the protein CASSQYDRDIQKPGNTIYF.